This TCR beta chain was sequenced for a study of blood T cells in healthy people across ages. The second PCR ran roughly 7 to 12 cycles with a sample-barcoded 5' primer and J-beta primers. A single record per CDR3 protein comes from TCRdb applying MiXCR to the 5' RACE reads. The sample shows 750,000 to 1,000,000 distinct CDR3 sequences, 25% to 30% of them seen only once. Germline V lookup: CDR1 SGHTA, CDR2 FQGNSA. The CDR3 spans 16 residues. Trimming at V came to 5 bases and at J to 7 bases, leaving 9 bases not matched to a gene. This sample also appeared in a second study, on T cells of mothers and their children.

The sequencing sample was made of blood. The clonotype comes from a woman aged 40 to 50 in good health. The genes are TRBV7-2 and TRBJ2-5, with TRBD2 matching 14 bases. CDR3 bases: TGTGCCAGCAGCATCGGACTAGCGGGGGGTCGCGGGACCCAGTACTTC. Encoded protein: CASSIGLAGGRGTQYF.